Given below is one T cell receptor beta chain in context. Many counts were recorded for this clonotype. Its antigen is unknown. No quality values exist for individual bases; no much larger clone is one base distant. The library was prepared using multiplex PCR. Sequencing took place on an Illumina HiSeq 4000. CDR3 regions were amplified by Arm-PCR with iRepertoire HTBI primers to construct TCR beta libraries. PCR products were gel purified before sequencing. Concerning the study's data processing: Across samples, 55 to 80 TRBV and around 15 TRBJ segments were identified and used for gene usage analysis of CDR3 amino acid clonotypes. Filtered high-quality paired reads were merged into contigs using COPE and FqMerger. BLAST was used to align contigs to IMGT TRBV, TRBD and TRBJ reference genes, with CDR3 defined following IMGT. Any clonotype with a frequency above 0.1% was counted as a highly expanded clone. Shannon entropy was used to measure repertoire diversity, and the Gini coefficient was used to measure V-J evenness. A clonotype was considered public if more than one individual shared it. The public reads were run again by TCRdb, first through fastp at Q25 and then through MiXCR, and only productive beta chains were kept. Rows are combined by CDR3 protein, so each entry shows the most common genes and DNA. It is TCRdb's table, rather than the study itself, that gives the V and J calls and clone size. Across this sample there are 450,000 to 650,000 distinct CDR3 sequences, with about 15% seen only once. The ten largest clones add up to about 25% of the sample.

The sample is drawn from a study of regulatory T cells in long-lasting Graves disease (dated by TCRdb to 2020 to 2023). In terms of the full investigation: In the newly diagnosed Graves' disease group, patients had been taking antithyroid drugs for less than 3 months. Persistent Graves' disease patients were compared with newly diagnosed Graves' disease patients by peripheral blood TCR sequencing and RNA sequencing. The study took place in China and was registered as a clinical trial. A total of roughly 35 samples were covered by TCR sequencing, comprising roughly 13 persistent and around 20 newly diagnosed Graves' disease patients.

The paper's findings and limits, for the study overall: Patients with persistent disease shared more public clonotypes (approximately 2,500) than newly diagnosed patients did (around 1,000). Peripheral blood alone was examined, since thyroid tissue, which constituted the primary lesion, could not be accessed. The authors noted that the small sample size was a limitation that may lower accuracy. Sequencing and analysis were limited to the TCR beta chain. Compared with newly diagnosed patients, persistent Graves' disease patients had lower TCR Shannon entropy and fewer highly expanded clones, which suggests clonal expansion. TRBV28, TRBJ1-2 and TRBJ2-5 were preferentially used in persistent disease, while TRBV20-1 and TRBJ2-1 were favored in newly diagnosed disease.

Its CDR3 holds 16 amino acids, cysteine through phenylalanine. The DNA shown is the 48-base CDR3, in frame from base 1. Taken from the germline V gene (reference sequence), the CDR1 and CDR2 loops are LGHDT and YNNKEL. Trimming removed 0 bases from V and 6 bases from J; the gene matches leave 5 bases unexplained. The label giving this sample's time point can be read as: newly diagnosed GD, antithyroid drugs for less than 3 months. RNA was extracted from PBMCs in TRIzol for both TCR sequencing and RNA sequencing. The diagnosis of Graves' disease followed American Thyroid Association guidelines. Patients were recruited from an endocrinology department in Xi'an, China. Each patient gave approximately 9 milliliters of peripheral blood, collected in an EDTA anticoagulant tube. PBMCs were isolated by Ficoll Paque Plus density gradient separation without further T cell sorting. RNA quality was checked with an Agilent 2100 Bioanalyzer and agarose gel, and concentration with a NanoDrop 2000.

These data also formed part of another study, on T cells in Graves' hyperthyroidism and ophthalmopathy. In that second paper, the authors write: Stable Graves' hyperthyroidism was defined as the absence of progression to ophthalmopathy over 18 months of follow-up. Hyperthyroidism patients were newly diagnosed, had a disease duration of under 2 months, and were aged 18 to 65 years. The study excluded patients with uncontrolled infections, other autoimmune diseases, pregnancy or lactation. Diagnoses relied on clinical symptoms, serum thyroxine and TRAb, thyroid ultrasound and orbital computed tomography. The first round of RT-PCR for the TCR CDR3 was performed with the HTBI primer set and the Qiagen OneStep RT-PCR kit. Blood samples also contained most of the expanded thyroid clonotypes (frequency above 0.001), which suggests that blood repertoires may reflect thyroid immune responses. A model built on a 13 V-J signature distinguished ophthalmopathy from stable hyperthyroidism, reaching roughly 88% sensitivity and 81.08% specificity in cross-validation and 80%/75% in testing. In validation, progression to ophthalmopathy was predicted by the model with 70.59% sensitivity and around 75% specificity, a median of roughly 6 months before onset. To identify TCR V-J signatures that set the groups apart, the researchers used a discovery cohort of 90 to 100 patients, made up of 43 with Graves' ophthalmopathy and some 60 with stable Graves' hyperthyroidism. Prospective prediction of ophthalmopathy was tested in an independent validation cohort of 18 to 20 hyperthyroidism patients and some 17 patients who later progressed to ophthalmopathy. The 90 to 100 discovery patients were randomly split 7:3 into training and test sets. Thyroid tissue and blood T-cell repertoires from roughly six Graves' hyperthyroidism patients were also compared in the study. After blood sampling, hyperthyroidism patients were treated with methimazole at a starting dose of 30 mg daily, and ophthalmopathy patients were treated with high-dose intravenous methylprednisolone. Libraries were constructed in a second round of multiplex PCR, after which size selection and purification were carried out. Paired-end sequencing of the libraries was performed with 100 bp reads on an Illumina HiSeq2000. Raw data were processed with SOAPnuke, discarding reads with adapters, uncalled bases, mean Phred below 15, or no exact constant-primer or identifier match. High-quality paired reads were merged with COPE v1.2.5, and unique nucleotide sequences were defined as clonotypes. MiTCR v1.1 was used to align the clonotypes against IMGT TRBV, TRBD and TRBJ reference segments. The analysis included only V-J combinations with a frequency above 0.0001, which together covered roughly 99% of the repertoires. The TCS score was defined as the ratio of F50 (clonal expansion) to E x V (chaos), calculated using BLOSUM62-based TCRdist between CDR3 peptides within each V-J. Welch's t-statistics and random forest reduced fewer than 550 V-J features to about 13, which were used in a naive Bayes classifier (R e1071). Sample size was not statistically predetermined, and blinding of investigators to group allocation was not performed. The paper describes TCR Vbeta CDR3 sequencing of around 140 peripheral blood samples, made up of around 41 ophthalmopathy patients, approximately 76 hyperthyroidism patients and roughly 17 progressor patients.

Sequencing used peripheral blood mononuclear cells (PBMCs), obtained at new diagnosis, from a patient treated with antithyroid drugs. The clonotype was recovered from a woman aged 35 to 60 with Graves disease. Donor details come from another sample of the same person, matched by shared clones. In this chain, TRBV3-1 is recombined with TRBJ2-1, and TRBD1 matches 10 of the central bases. The DNA reads TGTGCCAGCAGCCAAGAATTAAGGACAGGGGGCAATGAGCAGTTCTTC. This gives the protein CASSQELRTGGNEQFF.